The 21 T cell receptor beta chains reported below all come from one sample, sequenced in a study of blood T cell repertoires in COVID-19. Sequenced by immunoSEQ multiplex PCR; TCRdb stores in-frame clones only, minus some. The repertoire holds around 310,000 clones, with about 90% as singletons. Sequenced: peripheral blood. The receptors were sampled from a woman aged 40 to 50 with COVID-19, enrolled during active disease.

V gene TRBV5-4 combines with J gene TRBJ2-7; TRBD1 aligns across 8 bases. CDR3 size: 12 residues. V was clipped by 4 bases and J by 5 bases; unmatched bases: 2. From germline, CDR1 is SGHNT and CDR2 YYREEE (reference sequence). CDR3 sequence: CASSQTGDEQYF. CDR3 coding DNA: TGTGCCAGCAGCCAGACAGGGGACGAGCAGTACTTC.

This chain's CDR3 is CASSLAQGLNTEAFF. CDR3 nucleotides: TGTGCCAGCAGCTTAGCGCAGGGCTTGAACACTGAAGCTTTCTTT. The chain links TRBV7-6 to TRBJ1-1; D might be TRBD1 (5 bases). Germline loops: CDR1 SGHVS, CDR2 FNYEAQ. Trimming removed 0 bases from V and 0 bases from J, with 8 bases in between. The CDR3 has 15 residues. Combining the CDR3 with reference TRBV7-6 and TRBJ1-1 gives the whole variable domain GAGVSQSPRYKVTKRGQDVALRCDPISGHVSLYWYRQALGQGPEFLTYFNYEAQQDKSGLPNDRFSAERPEGSISTLTIQRTEQRDSAMYRCASSLAQGLNTEAFFGQGTRLTVV.

The chain carries TRBV10-3 and TRBJ2-7, with D perhaps matching TRBD1 (5 bases). In germline, CDR1 is ENHRY, CDR2 SYGVKD. CDR3 length equals 13 residues. V was clipped by 2 bases and J by 3 bases, with 8 bases between them. CDR3 loop: CAISEKGVYEQYF. DNA of the CDR3: TGTGCCATCAGTGAGAAAGGGGTCTACGAGCAGTACTTC.

The rearrangement links TRBV4-3 to TRBJ1-6; 9 nucleotides agree with TRBD1. Per the germline V gene, CDR1 is LGHNA and CDR2 is YSLEER. The V segment lost 4 bases and the J segment 5 bases; nucleotides outside the gene matches: 12. The CDR3 runs 18 residues. CDR3: CASSRTPGQGANNSPLHF. The CDR3 bases are TGCGCCAGCAGCCGAACTCCGGGACAGGGAGCCAATAATTCACCCCTCCACTTT.

The chain recombines TRBV7-2 with TRBJ2-1; perhaps TRBD2 as D (7 bases). The CDR3 spans 14 residues. The germline V gene encodes CDR1 SGHTA and CDR2 FQGNSA. Trimming pared 2 bases from V and 8 bases from J, leaving 13 bases between. The CDR3 region is CASSLHQGRDEQFF. The CDR3 DNA sequence: TGTGCCAGCAGCTTACATCAGGGGAGGGATGAGCAGTTCTTC.

The chain is built from TRBV7-6 and TRBJ2-2, with D tentatively TRBD2 (7 bases). There are 15 residues in the CDR3. Germline assignment: CDR1 SGHVS and CDR2 FNYEAQ. V shed 7 bases and J shed 0 bases, with 12 bases lying between them. CDR3 in amino acids: CASTRGASNTGELFF. Here the CDR3 DNA reads TGTGCCAGCACCCGGGGGGCTTCGAACACCGGGGAGCTGTTTTTT.

The chain joins TRBV7-3 to TRBJ1-1; a weak D match, TRBD1 (6 bases). The germline V gene has CDR1 SGHTA and CDR2 FQGTGA. CDR3 length: 14 residues. V was pared by 5 bases and J by 4 bases, with 14 bases between. The CDR3 here is CASSPQGSITEAFF. Written as DNA, the CDR3 is TGTGCCAGCAGCCCGCAGGGGAGTATCACTGAAGCTTTCTTT.

The gene calls are TRBV7-2 and TRBJ2-5; D is unclear. This CDR3 has 14 residues. The germline gives CDR1 SGHTA, CDR2 FQGNSA. Trimming shortened V by 2 bases and J by 3 bases, and 10 bases separated the two germline ends. CDR3 sequence: CASSLSLAEETQYF. Written as DNA, the CDR3 is TGTGCCAGCAGCTTAAGTCTGGCCGAAGAGACCCAGTACTTC.

For the CDR3, the DNA is TGTGCCAGCAGCTTAGGGGACAGGGGGCTTGCTGAAGCTTTCTTT. Its protein is CASSLGDRGLAEAFF. The chain combines TRBV7-8 with TRBJ1-1, with 12 bases matching TRBD1. Per the germline V gene, CDR1 is SGHVS and CDR2 is FQNEAQ. This CDR3 has 15 amino acids. V dropped 1 base and J dropped 6; count of bases not matched to a gene: 3.

The V gene is TRBV9, the J gene TRBJ2-7, with 8 positions matching TRBD1. The germline gives CDR1 SGDLS, CDR2 YYNGEE. V lost 3 bases to trimming and J lost 6 bases; unmatched junction nucleotides: 14. CDR3 size: 16 residues. The CDR3 DNA sequence: TGTGCCAGCAGCGAGGGGGGCCGGACAGGGTCGAGCGAGCAGTACTTC. Its translation: CASSEGGRTGSSEQYF.

The gene calls are TRBV27 and TRBJ1-5; 8 positions agree with TRBD1. Per the germline V gene, CDR1 is MNHEY and CDR2 is SMNVEV (reference sequence). Trimming cost V 7 bases and J 2 bases; bases outside gene matches: 10. CDR3 length: 16 residues. The CDR3 is CASIDRGGVGNQPQHF. CDR3 sequence (DNA): TGTGCCAGCATCGACAGGGGAGGGGTGGGCAATCAGCCCCAGCATTTT.

This clone has a single count. The rearrangement uses TRBV9 and TRBJ1-6, with unresolved D. Trimming removed 0 bases from V and 11 bases from J, with 9 bases in between. In germline, CDR1 is SGDLS, CDR2 YYNGEE. The CDR3 runs 13 residues. CDR3 nucleotides: TGTGCCAGCAGCGTAGAGAGTAACGCACCCCTCCACTTT. Translating it yields CASSVESNAPLHF. Using reference TRBV9 and TRBJ1-6 for the parts outside the CDR3, the full variable domain is DSGVTQTPKHLITATGQRVTLRCSPRSGDLSVYWYQQSLDQGLQFLIQYYNGEERAKGNILERFSAQQFPDLHSELNLSSLELGDSALYFCASSVESNAPLHFGNGTRLTVT.

In this sample, this clone turned up a few times. The chain couples TRBV29-1 to TRBJ2-2, with TRBD2 identical over 7 bases. Germline V gene data show CDR1 as SQVTM and CDR2 as ANQGSEA. CDR3 length: 14 amino acids. V was pared by 6 bases and J by 1 base, with 5 bases of the junction left unmatched. CDR3 region: CSVVTSENTGELFF. The DNA for the CDR3 is TGCAGCGTCGTAACTAGCGAGAACACCGGGGAGCTGTTTTTT.

The chain combines TRBV5-1 with TRBJ2-2; 12 bases line up with TRBD1. This CDR3 is built from 15 residues. From germline, CDR1 is SGHRS and CDR2 YFSETQ. The J segment lost 7 bases and the V segment lost 4 bases, leaving 5 bases of the junction unmatched. CDR3 sequence (DNA): TGCGCCAGCAGCCAGGGACAGGGGGCAAACGGGGAGCTGTTTTTT. Protein product: CASSQGQGANGELFF. Together with reference TRBV5-1 and TRBJ2-2, the CDR3 gives the full variable domain: KAGVTQTPRYLIKTRGQQVTLSCSPISGHRSVSWYQQTPGQGLQFLFEYFSETQRNKGNFPGRFSGRQFSNSRSEMNVSTLELGDSALYLCASSQGQGANGELFFGEGSRLTVL.

This chain links TRBV12-3 or TRBV12-4 with TRBJ1-2, with a tentative D call TRBD1 (5 bases). V was clipped by 7 bases and J by 8 bases, with 14 bases between them. The CDR3 consists of 12 residues. The CDR3 spells CASTSGFGGYTF. The CDR3 DNA is TGTGCCAGCACCTCAGGGTTCGGGGGCTACACCTTC.

The chain joins TRBV4-3 to TRBJ2-1, with 9 nucleotides matching TRBD1. Trimming at V came to 1 base and at J to 9 bases, leaving 4 bases not matched to a gene. Germline V gives CDR1 LGHNA, CDR2 YSLEER. This CDR3 is 14 amino acids long. CDR3 bases: TGCGCCAGCAGCCAAGGGACAGGGGAAGGTGAGCAGTTCTTC. It encodes CASSQGTGEGEQFF.

The gene calls are TRBV15 and TRBJ2-7, with 12 bases that match TRBD2. The CDR3 sequence is 15 residues long. The ends lost 0 bases at V and 11 bases at J; junction bases unmatched: 8. Germline V gene sequence: CDR1 LNHNV, CDR2 YYDKDF (reference sequence). CDR3: CATSRDWTSGVFKYF. CDR3 DNA: TGTGCCACCAGCAGAGATTGGACTAGCGGGGTGTTTAAGTACTTC.

V and J are TRBV7-2 and TRBJ2-7, with TRBD2 matching over 7 bases. The CDR3 is 13 amino acids. CDR1 is SGHTA, CDR2 FQGNSA, per germline. The ends lost 5 bases at V and 2 bases at J; junction bases unmatched: 3. The CDR3 reads CASSPGRAYEQYF. Written as DNA, the CDR3 is TGTGCCAGCAGCCCGGGGAGGGCCTACGAGCAGTACTTC.

The V gene is TRBV5-6, the J gene TRBJ1-6, with 7 bases fitting TRBD1. Trimming cost V 2 bases and J 9 bases; bases outside gene matches: 5. This CDR3 has 14 residues. Germline-derived CDR1 and CDR2 are SGHDT and YYEEEE. In nucleotides, the CDR3 is TGTGCCAGCAGCTTCGAGGGGGCGGCTTCACCCCTCCACTTT. It yields the protein CASSFEGAASPLHF.

This rearrangement joins TRBV4-1 to TRBJ2-7, with 9 bases matching TRBD2. Germline V gene sequence: CDR1 MGHRA, CDR2 YSYEKL. The junction had 4 bases not matched to a gene; V was cut back by 3 bases and J by 4 bases. The length of the CDR3 is 14 residues. The CDR3 region has the DNA TGCGCCAGCAGCCATAGCGGGGGCGGGTACGAGCAGTACTTC. Translating gives CASSHSGGGYEQYF.

The V and J genes are TRBV6-2 or TRBV6-3 and TRBJ2-7; D possibly corresponds to TRBD1 (5 bases). CDR1 MNHEY and CDR2 SVGEGT come from the germline V gene. The CDR3 runs to 13 residues. Trimming stripped 4 bases from V and 2 bases from J, with 9 bases between. The CDR3 nucleotides read TGTGCCAGCAGTTCCGGACACACCTACGAGCAGTACTTC. Residues: CASSSGHTYEQYF.